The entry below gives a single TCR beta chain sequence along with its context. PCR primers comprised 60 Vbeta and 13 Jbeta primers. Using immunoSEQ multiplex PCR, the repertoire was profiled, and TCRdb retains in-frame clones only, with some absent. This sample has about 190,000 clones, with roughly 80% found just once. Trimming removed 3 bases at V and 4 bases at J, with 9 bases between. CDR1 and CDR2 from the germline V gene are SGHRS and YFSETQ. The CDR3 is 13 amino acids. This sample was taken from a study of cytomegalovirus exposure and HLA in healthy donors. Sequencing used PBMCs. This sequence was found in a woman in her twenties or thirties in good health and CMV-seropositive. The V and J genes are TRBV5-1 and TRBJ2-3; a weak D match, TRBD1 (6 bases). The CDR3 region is CASSSQGADTQYF. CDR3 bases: TGCGCCAGCAGCTCACAGGGCGCAGATACGCAGTATTTT.